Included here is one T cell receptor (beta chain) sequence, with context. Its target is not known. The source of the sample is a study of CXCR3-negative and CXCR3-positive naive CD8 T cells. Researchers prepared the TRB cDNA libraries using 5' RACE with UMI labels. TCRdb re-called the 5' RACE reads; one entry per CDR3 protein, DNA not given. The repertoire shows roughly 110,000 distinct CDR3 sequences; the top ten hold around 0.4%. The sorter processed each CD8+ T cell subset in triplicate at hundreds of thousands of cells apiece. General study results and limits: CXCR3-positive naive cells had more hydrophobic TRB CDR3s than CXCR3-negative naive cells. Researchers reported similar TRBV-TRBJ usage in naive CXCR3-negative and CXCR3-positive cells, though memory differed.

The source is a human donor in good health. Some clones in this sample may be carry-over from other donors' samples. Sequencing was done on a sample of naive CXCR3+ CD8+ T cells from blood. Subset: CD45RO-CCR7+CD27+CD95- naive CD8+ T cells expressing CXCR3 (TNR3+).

CDR3 amino acids: CASTFATGNTEAFF. The V and J genes are TRBV5-6 and TRBJ1-1. This CDR3 contains 14 residues. The germline V gene encodes CDR1 SGHDT and CDR2 YYEEEE.